The present TCR beta chain was sequenced within a study of CD8 T cells in ankylosing spondylitis. Study-level points and caveats: Characteristic of ankylosing spondylitis blood, it appeared, was a TCR beta motif comprising roughly eight highly homologous variants.

Looked up from germline, CDR1 is MDHEN and CDR2 is SYDVKM. The V end was cut by 7 bases, the J end by 3 bases, with 10 bases between. This CDR3 comprises 12 residues. This clonotype has at least ten counts. Its antigen is still unknown. TCR beta libraries were made by quantitative 5'-RACE with molecular barcodes. TCRdb fed the 5' RACE reads into MiXCR, producing one record per CDR3 protein. In the table there are some 130,000 distinct CDR3 sequences, about 10% of which are singletons. This TCR was recovered from a female donor with ankylosing spondylitis or in good health (not recorded which). Sequenced sample: blood, either unsorted or a sorted T cell fraction (not recorded which). The chain employs TRBV28 and TRBJ2-7, with D unresolved. The CDR3 protein is CASIGTYYEQYF. Written as DNA, the CDR3 is TGTGCCAGCATCGGCACTTACTACGAGCAGTACTTC.